The 12 T cell receptor beta chains in this list originate from one sample, sequenced in a study of immune evolution from preneoplasia to lung adenocarcinoma. Measured with immunoSEQ multiplex PCR; TCRdb has only the in-frame clones, and not every one. This table has roughly 7,300 clones, roughly 74% appearing once. The source material was FFPE atypical adenomatous hyperplasia tissue from the lung. Subset indicated: atypical adenomatous hyperplasia (AAH), lung preneoplasia. All receptors come from an older donor with lung adenocarcinoma. Some clones in this sample may be carry-over from other donors' samples.

The chain recombines TRBV4-2 with TRBJ2-5; no firm D call. V lost 4 bases and J 1 base, leaving 7 bases between the germline ends. The length of the CDR3 is 13 residues. Germline V CDR1 and CDR2: LGHNA, YNFKEQ. The CDR3 sequence: CASSPSVQETQYF. CDR3 nucleotide sequence: TGTGCCAGCAGCCCCTCGGTCCAAGAGACCCAGTACTTC.

The CDR3: CAWSAQSSNQPQHF. The CDR3 bases are TGTGCCTGGAGTGCACAATCTAGCAATCAGCCCCAGCATTTT. The J gene is TRBJ1-5, the V gene TRBV30; no reliable D call. CDR1 is GTSNPN, CDR2 SVGIG, per germline (reference sequence). The CDR3 has 14 residues. Deletions cut 1 base from V and 0 bases from J, with 7 bases between.

The rearrangement joins TRBV2 to TRBJ1-4, with D unresolved. The ends were cut back, 5 bases at V and 3 bases at J, with 13 bases in the middle. CDR1 SNHLY and CDR2 FYNNEI come from the germline V gene. The CDR3 runs to 15 residues. CDR3 DNA: TGTGCCAGCAGTTCCCAATTAGGGCCTAATGAAAAACTGTTTTTT. Encoded protein: CASSSQLGPNEKLFF.

The chain carries TRBV29-1 and TRBJ1-1; TRBD1 matches 9 bases. From germline, CDR1 is SQVTM and CDR2 ANQGSEA. J gave up 3 bases and V 7 bases, and 6 bases lay outside the gene matches. This CDR3 has 13 amino acids. Here the CDR3 DNA reads TGCAGCGCTTTGACAGGGGGGGACACTGAAGCTTTCTTT. It codes for CSALTGGDTEAFF.

The J gene is TRBJ1-6, the V gene TRBV7-2, with 8 positions matching TRBD1. Trimming removed 3 bases from V and 11 bases from J; junction bases left unmatched: 9. This CDR3 region has 15 residues. In germline, CDR1 is SGHTA, CDR2 FQGNSA. The CDR3 DNA reads TGTGCCAGCAGCTTCAGTCTGACAGGGGTTACACCCCTCCACTTT. Protein sequence: CASSFSLTGVTPLHF.

This clone has only one observation. The chain joins TRBV29-1 to TRBJ2-5; possibly TRBD2 for D (5 bases). CDR1 SQVTM and CDR2 ANQGSEA come from the germline V gene. Trimming cost V 7 bases and J 2 bases, with 20 bases left between them. The length of the CDR3 is 15 residues. The CDR3 nucleotides read TGCAGCGGTGTCCTCACGGGAACCACACAAGAGACCCAGTACTTC. Translation gives CSGVLTGTTQETQYF.

The chain links TRBV6-5 to TRBJ2-5, with a tentative D call TRBD2 (5 bases). The germline gives CDR1 MNHEY, CDR2 SVGAGI. The V end lost 6 bases, the J end lost 4 bases, and 12 bases lay between the germline ends. CDR3 length equals 13 residues. The CDR3, as DNA: TGTGCCAGCAGAGACGGTGGAGGAGAGACCCAGTACTTC. This encodes CASRDGGGETQYF.

V and J are TRBV2 and TRBJ1-5; TRBD1 agrees at 8 bases. The CDR3 is 14 amino acids. J was trimmed by 7 bases and V by 4 bases; bases with no gene match: 6. CDR1 and CDR2 (germline): SNHLY, FYNNEI. Written as DNA, the CDR3 is TGTGCCAGCAGTGGTCAGGGGGCTGAGCAGCCCCAGCATTTT. Translation gives CASSGQGAEQPQHF.

This chain links TRBV30 with TRBJ1-1; unclear D gene. The CDR3 covers 13 residues. Trimming removed 2 bases from V and 3 bases from J, with 10 bases in between. CDR1 is GTSNPN, CDR2 SVGIG, per germline (reference sequence). The CDR3 here is CAWSPGYDTEAFF. The CDR3 nucleotides read TGTGCCTGGAGTCCGGGGTACGACACTGAAGCTTTCTTT.

V usage is TRBV5-1 and J usage is TRBJ2-3; TRBD1 is a possible D gene (5 bases). This CDR3 has 14 residues. Germline V gives CDR1 SGHRS, CDR2 YFSETQ. With 1 base removed from V and 5 bases from J, the gap between germline ends came to 11 bases. CDR3 nucleotide sequence: TGCGCCAGCAGCTTGAGCTGGGGCATAGATACGCAGTATTTT. It yields the protein CASSLSWGIDTQYF.

The chain uses TRBV5-6 and TRBJ1-4; D call uncertain. CDR1 and CDR2 from the germline V gene are SGHDT and YYEEEE. CDR3 length: 13 amino acids. V was cut by 4 bases and J by 5 bases, with 9 bases left in between. The CDR3 spells CASSRNPNEKLFF. Here the CDR3 DNA reads TGTGCCAGCAGCCGAAATCCAAATGAAAAACTGTTTTTT.

CDR3: CASSPDAGVEKLFF. CDR3 coding DNA: TGTGCCAGCAGTCCAGACGCAGGGGTTGAAAAACTGTTTTTT. The rearrangement links TRBV9 to TRBJ1-4, with D perhaps matching TRBD1 (6 bases). V lost 5 bases and J lost 7, with 15 bases in between. The CDR3 is made up of 14 amino acids. From germline, CDR1 is SGDLS and CDR2 YYNGEE.